The 30 T cell receptor beta chains below come from one sample, sequenced in a study of blood T cell repertoires in COVID-19. Libraries were prepared by immunoSEQ multiplex PCR; TCRdb keeps only in-frame clonotypes and omits some of them. The sample carries roughly 120,000 clones, approximately 87% recorded once. What was sequenced was peripheral blood. Receptors originate from a man aged 30 to 45 with acute or convalescent COVID-19.

The chain is built from TRBV12-3 or TRBV12-4 and TRBJ2-2; D possibly corresponds to TRBD2 (6 bases). The CDR3 consists of 13 residues. Trimming pared 6 bases from V and 6 bases from J, leaving 11 bases between. The CDR3 nucleotides are TGTGCCAGCAGCCGTAGGGAGGCCGGGGAGCTGTTTTTT. Translation: CASSRREAGELFF.

This clone was seen a few times. The V gene is TRBV3-1 (or the pseudogene TRBV3-2), the J gene TRBJ2-1; a weak D match, TRBD1 (5 bases). V was shortened by 0 bases and J by 2 bases, with 8 bases between the two germline ends. Germline CDR1 reads LGHDT; CDR2 reads YNNKEL (reference sequence). The CDR3 spans 15 residues. The DNA for the CDR3 is TGTGCCAGCAGCCAAGATAGGGGCCCCTACAATGAGCAGTTCTTC. Its translation: CASSQDRGPYNEQFF.

The chain uses TRBV9 and TRBJ1-6; 9 nucleotides agree with TRBD1. CDR3 length: 15 amino acids. The V and J ends lost 4 bases and 6 bases, in that order; junction bases with no gene match: 5. Germline-derived CDR1 and CDR2 are SGDLS and YYNGEE. In DNA, the CDR3 is TGTGCCAGCAGCCTGGACAGGGGAGGTAATTCACCCCTCCACTTT. This sequence encodes CASSLDRGGNSPLHF.

The chain combines TRBV11-2 with TRBJ2-1, with a possible D match to TRBD2 (6 bases). Germline V CDR1 and CDR2: SGHAT, FQNNGV. The V end was cut by 1 base, the J end by 8 bases, with 12 bases between. The CDR3 covers 14 residues. In DNA form, the CDR3 reads TGTGCCAGCAGCTTAGGGAGGGCCAGCGATGAGCAGTTCTTC. Translating it yields CASSLGRASDEQFF.

V is TRBV28 and J is TRBJ1-4; a weak D match, TRBD1 (6 bases). Germline V gene data show CDR1 as MDHEN and CDR2 as SYDVKM. This CDR3 is 14 amino acids long. Trimming pared 7 bases from V and 8 bases from J, leaving 17 bases between. CDR3 nucleotide sequence: TGTGCCAGCAACCTAGGGGGGGCAGGAGAAAAACTGTTTTTT. It yields the protein CASNLGGAGEKLFF.

The chain links TRBV5-1 to TRBJ1-4; 12 bases fit TRBD1. The germline V gene encodes CDR1 SGHRS and CDR2 YFSETQ. The junction had 3 bases not matched to a gene; V was cut back by 2 bases and J by 4 bases. The CDR3 has 16 amino acids. CDR3 DNA sequence: TGCGCCAGCAGCTTTGGGACAGGGGGCGGTAATGAAAAACTGTTTTTT. Translation: CASSFGTGGGNEKLFF.

The V and J genes are TRBV27 and TRBJ2-3, with 12 positions matching TRBD1. Germline lookup yields CDR1 MNHEY and CDR2 SMNVEV (reference sequence). V was pared by 0 bases and J by 6 bases, with 7 bases of the junction left unmatched. The CDR3 spans 17 residues. The CDR3 spells CASSLSRGTGGGDTQYF. In nucleotides, the CDR3 is TGTGCCAGCAGTTTATCGAGGGGGACAGGGGGCGGGGATACGCAGTATTTT.

This clone was seen a single time. The chain is built from TRBV27 and TRBJ2-4, with 7 bases aligning to TRBD2. Losses at the gene ends were 6 bases for V and 4 bases for J; bases not matched to a gene: 9. Germline CDR1 MNHEY, CDR2 SMNVEV (reference sequence). The CDR3 totals 15 residues. CDR3 nucleotide sequence: TGTGCCAGCAGGGGGACCGGGGGGAGGAAAAACATTCAGTACTTC. It translates to CASRGTGGRKNIQYF.

The rearrangement uses TRBV30 and TRBJ1-4, with 7 bases matching TRBD1. CDR3 size: 11 residues. V shed 2 bases, J shed 16 bases, and the junction held 7 bases outside the gene matches. Germline-derived CDR1 and CDR2 are GTSNPN and SVGIG (reference sequence). The CDR3 region is CAWSRRDSPFF. CDR3 coding DNA: TGTGCCTGGAGTCGCAGGGACAGTCCGTTTTTT.

This chain uses TRBV12-5 with TRBJ2-1; 10 bases map to TRBD2. The CDR3 loop spans 17 amino acids. With 1 base clipped from V and 0 bases from J, the junction kept 3 bases outside the gene matches. Germline CDR1 reads LGHNT; CDR2 reads FRNRAP. The CDR3 reads CASGLAAGGLSYNEQFF. CDR3 nucleotides: TGTGCTAGTGGTTTGGCAGCGGGAGGGCTCTCCTACAATGAGCAGTTCTTC. The whole variable domain, remainder taken from reference TRBV12-5 and TRBJ2-1, is DARVTQTPRHKVTEMGQEVTMRCQPILGHNTVFWYRQTMMQGLELLAYFRNRAPLDDSGMPKDRFSAEMPDATLATLKIQPSEPRDSAVYFCASGLAAGGLSYNEQFFGPGTRLTVL.

This chain joins TRBV4-1 and TRBJ2-1; 10 bases fit TRBD1. The CDR3 spans 15 residues. The germline V gene encodes CDR1 MGHRA and CDR2 YSYEKL. The ends lost 1 base at V and 3 bases at J; junction bases unmatched: 0. As DNA, the CDR3 is TGCGCCAGCAGCCAAGGGACAGGGGGCTACAATGAGCAGTTCTTC. Protein sequence: CASSQGTGGYNEQFF.

This clone showed up just once. The chain carries TRBV18 and TRBJ2-1; 8 bases are a match to TRBD2. The ends lost 3 bases at V and 4 bases at J; junction bases unmatched: 2. Germline V lookup: CDR1 KGHSH, CDR2 LQKENI. This CDR3 has 14 amino acids. Here the CDR3 DNA reads TGTGCCAGCTCACCTAGCGGGAAATACAATGAGCAGTTCTTC. Residues: CASSPSGKYNEQFF.

The chain carries TRBV6-5 and TRBJ1-1; 8 bases align to TRBD1. J gave up 4 bases and V 8 bases, and 9 bases lay outside the gene matches. Germline CDR1 MNHEY, CDR2 SVGAGI. The CDR3 is 14 amino acids. The CDR3 reads CASSRGRISTEAFF. The CDR3 coding sequence is TGTGCCAGCTCCAGGGGGCGAATAAGCACTGAAGCTTTCTTT.

This clone was counted only a few times. The J gene is TRBJ1-6, the V gene TRBV5-1; TRBD1 matches at 11 bases. Germline CDR1 reads SGHRS; CDR2 reads YFSETQ. CDR3 length equals 16 residues. The V and J ends lost 3 bases and 8 bases, in that order; junction bases with no gene match: 7. The CDR3 DNA follows: TGCGCCAGCAGCTCAAGGACAGGGGGCTCGTATTCACCCCTCCACTTT. Encoded protein: CASSSRTGGSYSPLHF. The full variable domain, in which reference TRBV5-1 and TRBJ1-6 provide the parts outside the CDR3, is KAGVTQTPRYLIKTRGQQVTLSCSPISGHRSVSWYQQTPGQGLQFLFEYFSETQRNKGNFPGRFSGRQFSNSRSEMNVSTLELGDSALYLCASSSRTGGSYSPLHFGNGTRLTVT.

The V call is TRBV18, the J call TRBJ2-3; 8 bases map to TRBD1. The V segment lost 2 bases and the J segment 2 bases; nucleotides outside the gene matches: 12. The CDR3 consists of 18 residues. Germline loops: CDR1 KGHSH, CDR2 LQKENI. For the CDR3, the DNA is TGTGCCAGCTCACCAACGCGACGGAAGGACAGGGCCACAGATACGCAGTATTTT. This gives the protein CASSPTRRKDRATDTQYF.

J is TRBJ2-5 and V is TRBV6-5, with unresolved D. The length of the CDR3 is 12 residues. The germline gives CDR1 MNHEY, CDR2 SVGAGI. V was clipped by 7 bases and J by 5 bases, with 11 bases between them. Here the CDR3 DNA reads TGTGCCAGCAAGAAAGGAGAGGAGACCCAGTACTTC. Translating it yields CASKKGEETQYF.

The rearrangement uses TRBV5-1 and TRBJ2-5; 10 positions match TRBD1. The CDR3 has 14 residues. After removal of 0 bases from V and 4 bases from J, the junction contained 0 bases not matched to a gene. The V gene's germline CDR1 is SGHRS and CDR2 YFSETQ. The CDR3 spells CASSLGQGAETQYF. The CDR3, as DNA: TGCGCCAGCAGCTTGGGACAGGGGGCAGAGACCCAGTACTTC.

The chain carries TRBV13 and TRBJ2-2; 7 bases fit TRBD1. Per the germline V gene, CDR1 is PRHDT and CDR2 is FYEKMQ (reference sequence). The CDR3 runs to 16 residues. The trim removed 4 bases at V and 6 bases at J, leaving 11 bases unmatched. CDR3 residues: CASSSRQGWTAGELFF. The CDR3 coding sequence is TGTGCCAGCAGCTCGCGACAGGGTTGGACGGCCGGGGAGCTGTTTTTT.

This chain links TRBV2 with TRBJ1-5; D not certain. V was pared by 4 bases and J by 11 bases, with 12 bases between. Germline V gives CDR1 SNHLY, CDR2 FYNNEI. The length of the CDR3 is 12 residues. CDR3 bases: TGTGCCAGCAGTGTGATGTTGCGGGCCCAGCATTTT. It encodes CASSVMLRAQHF.

The CDR3 spells CASSFRGFSYNEQFF. The CDR3 DNA is TGTGCCAGCAGCTTCCGGGGGTTCTCCTACAATGAGCAGTTCTTC. This rearrangement joins TRBV7-2 to TRBJ2-1, with a weak D call TRBD2 (6 bases). Trimming left V 3 bases short and J 0 bases short, with 9 bases between. Germline CDR1 is SGHTA and CDR2 is FQGNSA. The CDR3 has 15 residues.

The V gene is TRBV7-4, the J gene TRBJ2-1; D gene unclear. Germline V CDR1 and CDR2: SGHVT, SQSDAQ. V was cut by 0 bases and J by 10 bases, with 7 bases left in between. The CDR3 has 12 residues. CDR3 region: CASSLASSEQFF. In DNA form, the CDR3 reads TGTGCCAGCAGCTTAGCTAGTAGCGAGCAGTTCTTC.

This chain joins TRBV10-3 and TRBJ1-5; the D is unclear. Trimming stripped 0 bases from V and 5 bases from J, with 8 bases between. The length of the CDR3 is 14 residues. Germline V gives CDR1 ENHRY, CDR2 SYGVKD. The CDR3 DNA sequence: TGTGCCATCAGTGAGTCTCCCGGGGATCAGCCCCAGCATTTT. Encoded protein: CAISESPGDQPQHF.

This clone has just a few counts. The rearrangement joins TRBV7-3 to TRBJ2-2; D perhaps matches TRBD2 (6 bases). Trimming left V 4 bases short and J 10 bases short, with 10 bases between. This CDR3 has 12 residues. Germline assignment: CDR1 SGHTA and CDR2 FQGTGA. This CDR3 reads CASSYGGAELFF. The CDR3 region has the DNA TGTGCCAGCAGCTACGGGGGAGCGGAGCTGTTTTTT.

This clone was seen a single time. The J gene is TRBJ2-1, the V gene TRBV6-1, with 9 bases lining up with TRBD2. The ends lost 4 bases at V and 4 bases at J; junction bases unmatched: 2. The germline CDR1 and CDR2 sequences are MNHNS and SASEGT. The CDR3 runs 14 residues. CDR3 nucleotides: TGTGCCAGCAGTGTAGCGGGAGAGTACAATGAGCAGTTCTTC. Amino acids: CASSVAGEYNEQFF.

The rearrangement joins TRBV7-2 to TRBJ2-3; 8 bases align to TRBD2. Trimming took 4 bases from V and 1 from J; bases not matched to a gene: 4. The CDR3 loop spans 15 amino acids. Germline CDR1 is SGHTA and CDR2 is FQGNSA. DNA for the CDR3: TGTGCCAGCAGCTCCTCGGGGGGGCGCACAGATACGCAGTATTTT. Its protein is CASSSSGGRTDTQYF. The full variable domain, in which reference TRBV7-2 and TRBJ2-3 provide the parts outside the CDR3, is GAGVSQSPSNKVTEKGKDVELRCDPISGHTALYWYRQSLGQGLEFLIYFQGNSAPDKSGLPSDRFSAERTGGSVSTLTIQRTQQEDSAVYLCASSSSGGRTDTQYFGPGTRLTVL.

The CDR3 DNA reads as TGTGCCAGCAGACCCTTAGTCCCCGGGGGTGGAGATGGCTACACCTTC. The encoded protein is CASRPLVPGGGDGYTF. This chain links TRBV11-2 with TRBJ1-2, with D perhaps matching TRBD1 (5 bases). The ends were cut back, 6 bases at V and 6 bases at J, with 23 bases in the middle. CDR1 is SGHAT and CDR2 is FQNNGV in the germline V gene. CDR3 size: 16 residues.

The chain links TRBV19 to TRBJ1-5; a weak D match, TRBD1 (6 bases). The V and J ends lost 3 bases and 0 bases respectively, with 12 bases between them. This CDR3 comprises 16 residues. Germline values: CDR1 LNHDA, CDR2 SQIVND (reference sequence). Here the CDR3 reads CASSMKTGDSNQPQHF. CDR3 nucleotide sequence: TGTGCCAGTAGTATGAAGACAGGAGATAGCAATCAGCCCCAGCATTTT.

V and J are TRBV7-2 and TRBJ1-1, with a tentative D call TRBD1 (5 bases). Germline values: CDR1 SGHTA, CDR2 FQGNSA. Trimming removed 1 base at V and 4 bases at J, with 13 bases between. The CDR3 spans 15 residues. CDR3 sequence reads: CASSLVGTGATEAFF. Written as DNA, the CDR3 is TGTGCCAGCAGCTTAGTAGGGACGGGAGCCACTGAAGCTTTCTTT.

The chain is built from TRBV5-1 and TRBJ2-5, with 14 nucleotides matching TRBD2. The CDR3 spans 18 residues. Germline V lookup: CDR1 SGHRS, CDR2 YFSETQ. Trimming at V came to 0 bases and at J to 2 bases, leaving 6 bases not matched to a gene. The CDR3 DNA follows: TGCGCCAGCAGCTTGGGACTAGCGGGGGGGCCGGTTCAAGAGACCCAGTACTTC. It is translated as CASSLGLAGGPVQETQYF.

The chain couples TRBV19 to TRBJ1-1, with a tentative D call TRBD1 (5 bases). Germline V gene sequence: CDR1 LNHDA, CDR2 SQIVND (reference sequence). V lost 7 bases and J lost 1, with 16 bases in between. CDR3 size: 15 residues. CDR3 in DNA: TGTGCCAGTACCCCACGCGGGGGTGAGAACACTGAAGCTTTCTTT. Translated, it gives CASTPRGGENTEAFF.